This record concerns one T cell receptor beta chain sequence. The RNA input was roughly 0.45 to 1 ug, and it was reverse transcribed with random hexamers. A single record per CDR3 protein comes from TCRdb applying MiXCR to the immunoSEQ multiplex PCR reads. The sample shows roughly 75,000 distinct CDR3 sequences, roughly 93% of them seen only once. This sample is part of a study of CD8 T cells in Susac syndrome. The sequence was collected from a human donor with Susac syndrome. Sequenced material: CD4+ T cells from PBMCs.

The CDR3 bases are TGTGCCAGCAGCCCTTCGACAGGCCTTAATTCACCCCTCCACTTT. Residues: CASSPSTGLNSPLHF. This chain links TRBV7-2 with TRBJ1-6; TRBD1 might be the D (6 bases). The V and J ends lost 5 bases and 6 bases respectively, with 14 bases between them. Germline assignment: CDR1 SGHTA and CDR2 FQGNSA. The CDR3 length is 15 residues.